The 15 T cell receptor beta chains below were found in one sample sequenced in a study of blood T cell repertoires in COVID-19. The table came from immunoSEQ multiplex PCR; TCRdb's copy has only in-frame clones and leaves some out. Found here are fewer than 350,000 clones, roughly nine tenths of them singletons; the top ten hold approximately 12%. The source material was peripheral blood. The origin of the receptors is a woman in her 30s with COVID-19, enrolled during active disease.

V and J are TRBV7-2 and TRBJ2-7, with D perhaps matching TRBD2 (5 bases). Trimming pared 1 base from V and 4 bases from J, leaving 11 bases between. Germline V lookup: CDR1 SGHTA, CDR2 FQGNSA. This CDR3 is built from 14 residues. CDR3 residues: CASSLVGDMYEQYF. The CDR3 DNA is TGTGCCAGCAGCTTAGTCGGGGATATGTACGAGCAGTACTTC.

This clone was seen more than once but under ten times. The V call is TRBV7-9, the J call TRBJ1-3; a weak D match, TRBD1 (5 bases). This CDR3 contains 14 residues. Germline V CDR1 and CDR2: SEHNR, FQNEAQ (reference sequence). Deletions cut 5 bases from V and 4 bases from J, with 12 bases between. The DNA of the CDR3 is TGTGCCAGCAGCCCCGGGACTGCCGGAAACACCATATATTTT. It codes for CASSPGTAGNTIYF.

This chain connects TRBV3-1 (or the pseudogene TRBV3-2) to TRBJ2-2, with 8 positions matching TRBD2. V lost 4 bases and J lost 5; bases outside the gene matches: 18. This CDR3 has 19 amino acids. CDR1 and CDR2 (germline): LGHDT, YNNKEL (reference sequence). The CDR3 sequence is CASSPPSERGFLDTGELFF. The CDR3 coding sequence is TGTGCCAGCAGCCCCCCCTCGGAGCGGGGGTTCTTAGATACCGGGGAGCTGTTTTTT.

This chain joins TRBV3-1 (or the pseudogene TRBV3-2) and TRBJ2-7; D perhaps matches TRBD1 (5 bases). The germline V and J ends were trimmed by 5 bases and 2 bases, with 13 bases remaining between them. The CDR3 is 14 residues long. Per the germline V gene, CDR1 is LGHDT and CDR2 is YNNKEL (reference sequence). CDR3 sequence (DNA): TGTGCCAGCAGCTTAAGACAGCGTACCTACGAGCAGTACTTC. Its protein is CASSLRQRTYEQYF.

This CDR3 reads CASRRQGGAYEQYF. Written as DNA, the CDR3 is TGTGCCAGCAGGAGACAGGGCGGGGCCTACGAGCAGTACTTC. The gene calls are TRBV2 and TRBJ2-7, with D tentatively TRBD1 (7 bases). The V gene's germline CDR1 is SNHLY and CDR2 FYNNEI. V dropped 6 bases and J dropped 2 bases, with 14 bases sitting between them. The CDR3 contains 14 residues.

This clone has a single count. The chain has TRBV3-1 (or the pseudogene TRBV3-2) and TRBJ1-2, with a weak D call TRBD1 (5 bases). Germline V gives CDR1 LGHDT, CDR2 YNNKEL (reference sequence). The germline V and J ends were trimmed by 0 bases and 1 base, with 12 bases remaining between them. This CDR3 region has 16 residues. The CDR3 loop is CASSQEFVGGNYGYTF. The CDR3 DNA sequence: TGTGCCAGCAGCCAAGAATTCGTGGGGGGTAACTATGGCTACACCTTC.

The chain links TRBV5-1 to TRBJ2-7; 11 nucleotides agree with TRBD1. This CDR3 is 14 amino acids long. Germline V gene sequence: CDR1 SGHRS, CDR2 YFSETQ. The V and J ends lost 4 bases and 5 bases, in that order; junction bases with no gene match: 5. CDR3 loop: CASSLGQGGDEQYF. CDR3 DNA: TGCGCCAGCAGCCTGGGACAGGGGGGCGACGAGCAGTACTTC.

A note on this clone: The same CDR3 can be traced to other DNA sequences in this sample. The chain joins TRBV5-6 to TRBJ1-2; 7 nucleotides align to TRBD1. V dropped 2 bases and J dropped 1; count of bases not matched to a gene: 2. The CDR3 totals 14 residues. Germline V gene sequence: CDR1 SGHDT, CDR2 YYEEEE. CDR3 in DNA: TGTGCCAGCAGCTTAGGGGGCAGTAACTATGGCTACACCTTC. As protein: CASSLGGSNYGYTF.

The chain employs TRBV4-1 and TRBJ1-2; D ambiguous. The ends were cut back, 0 bases at V and 5 bases at J, with 19 bases in the middle. The germline V gene has CDR1 MGHRA and CDR2 YSYEKL. The CDR3 has 17 amino acids. The CDR3 spells CASSQDFETMASYGYTF. CDR3 DNA: TGCGCCAGCAGCCAAGATTTTGAGACAATGGCAAGTTATGGCTACACCTTC.

The chain couples TRBV27 to TRBJ2-1; 7 nucleotides align to TRBD1. With V trimmed by 4 bases and J by 6 bases, 6 bases remained unmatched. CDR3 length equals 14 residues. Germline V gene sequence: CDR1 MNHEY, CDR2 SMNVEV (reference sequence). The CDR3 DNA follows: TGTGCCAGCAGTTCGGACAGGATTGGCAATGAGCAGTTCTTC. Its protein product is CASSSDRIGNEQFF.

V and J are TRBV5-4 and TRBJ2-5; 16 bases align to TRBD2. The length of the CDR3 is 18 residues. J lost 4 bases, V lost 4 bases, and 10 bases had no gene match. Germline V gives CDR1 SGHNT, CDR2 YYREEE (reference sequence). This chain's CDR3 is CASSPGGTSGGARETQYF. The DNA for the CDR3 is TGTGCCAGCAGCCCTGGAGGGACTAGCGGGGGGGCCAGAGAGACCCAGTACTTC.

The chain employs TRBV7-2 and TRBJ1-3; D unclear. The V and J ends lost 0 bases and 4 bases respectively, with 10 bases between them. Looked up from germline, CDR1 is SGHTA and CDR2 is FQGNSA. The CDR3 sequence is 15 residues long. DNA for the CDR3: TGTGCCAGCAGCTTAGCCGCATGGCTCGGAAACACCATATATTTT. Translating it yields CASSLAAWLGNTIYF. Complete variable domain (other parts from reference TRBV7-2 and TRBJ1-3): GAGVSQSPSNKVTEKGKDVELRCDPISGHTALYWYRQSLGQGLEFLIYFQGNSAPDKSGLPSDRFSAERTGGSVSTLTIQRTQQEDSAVYLCASSLAAWLGNTIYFGEGSWLTVV.

The CDR3 here is CASGDPSGSSGNTIYF. CDR3 in DNA: TGCGCCAGCGGGGACCCTAGCGGGTCCTCTGGAAACACCATATATTTT. The V and J genes are TRBV10-2 and TRBJ1-3, with D perhaps TRBD1 (5 bases). Looked up from germline, CDR1 is WSHSY and CDR2 is SAAADI. The CDR3 totals 16 residues. Trimming pared 8 bases from V and 0 bases from J, leaving 17 bases between.

This rearrangement joins TRBV30 to TRBJ1-2, with 8 positions matching TRBD1. The germline V gene encodes CDR1 GTSNPN and CDR2 SVGIG (reference sequence). The CDR3 consists of 13 residues. The junction had 3 bases not matched to a gene; V was cut back by 2 bases and J by 4 bases. CDR3 loop: CAWSKGQAYGYTF. CDR3 coding DNA: TGTGCCTGGAGTAAGGGACAGGCCTATGGCTACACCTTC.

This clone was picked up a small number of times. The chain carries TRBV4-1 and TRBJ1-2; the D is unclear. The CDR3 consists of 11 residues. CDR1 is MGHRA, CDR2 YSYEKL, per germline. Trimming took 3 bases from V and 7 from J, leaving 6 bases between them. CDR3 sequence (DNA): TGCGCCAGCAGCCACTCCGTTGGCTACACCTTC. Protein sequence: CASSHSVGYTF.